This TCR beta chain emerged from a study of T cells in Graves' hyperthyroidism and ophthalmopathy. At least ten counts were recorded for this clonotype. Its antigen remains unidentified. It was RNA transcripts that yielded the amplified TCR beta CDR3 regions. Primed by the HTBI set, a first-round RT-PCR was run on the TCR CDR3. TCRdb processed the multiplex PCR reads anew with MiXCR; each CDR3 protein has one entry. The sample lists about 500,000 distinct CDR3 sequences, over 15% occurring once. General study findings and limits: Ophthalmopathy got predicted by the model a median approximately 6.4 months before its onset.

This TCR came from a woman aged 18-35 years with Graves' hyperthyroidism. Sequencing was performed on blood.

CDR3 DNA sequence: TGCAGCGTTGATTGGGGGTCATTGAAGACCCAGTACTTC. It translates to CSVDWGSLKTQYF. V gene TRBV29-1 combines with J gene TRBJ2-5, with D perhaps given as TRBD1 or TRBD2 (5 bases each). With 3 bases removed from V and 6 bases from J, the gap between germline ends came to 14 bases. This CDR3 region has 13 residues. Looked up from germline, CDR1 is SQVTM and CDR2 is ANQGSEA. Drawing the rest from reference TRBV29-1 and TRBJ2-5, the complete variable domain is SAVISQKPSRDICQRGTSLTIQCQVDSQVTMMFWYRQQPGQSLTLIATANQGSEATYESGFVIDKFPISRPNLTFSTLTVSNMSPEDSSIYLCSVDWGSLKTQYFGPGTRLLVL.